This TCR beta chain comes out of a study of Ad26.COV2.S vaccination and SARS-CoV-2 variants. This sample's treatment: around 19 received Ad26.COV2.S at low or high dose, single or two shots; about 5 received placebo; per-sample allocation not given. Specimen acquisition occurred on day 63 following the initial vaccine or placebo injection. Data came from immunoSEQ multiplex PCR; TCRdb stores just in-frame clones and leaves some out. The sample includes 430,000 or so clones, around 90% of them seen just once. The CDR3 consists of 15 residues. The germline gives CDR1 MNHEY, CDR2 SMNVEV (reference sequence). Trimming pared 2 bases from V and 8 bases from J, leaving 18 bases between. This clone was seen just once.

The chain links TRBV27 to TRBJ1-2; TRBD1 is a possible D gene (6 bases). The receptor's source is a person aged 18-60 years who received the Ad26.COV2.S COVID-19 vaccine or a placebo. Sample: peripheral blood, taken in a trial of Ad26.COV2.S vaccine versus placebo. This CDR3 reads CASSLVWGPGQGYTF. The CDR3 DNA follows: TGTGCCAGCAGTTTAGTGTGGGGGCCGGGGCAGGGCTACACCTTC.